One and the same sample provided the 10 T cell receptor beta chains below, sequenced in a study of T cell changes during pregnancy in multiple sclerosis. Only in-frame clones appear in the TCRdb table, and some are missing; sequencing was by immunoSEQ multiplex PCR. Of 55,000 to 80,000 clones listed, 85% to 90% are singletons. The sequencing used peripheral blood, collected after pregnancy. These receptors came from a female donor in good health, enrolled as a control in a pregnancy study.

The V and J genes are TRBV11-3 and TRBJ1-6, with 7 bases fitting TRBD1. V shed 4 bases and J 6 bases; nucleotides not matched to a gene: 6. From germline, CDR1 is SGHNT and CDR2 YENEEA. CDR3 length: 15 residues. CDR3 sequence reads: CASSSGQVVNSPLHF. In DNA form, the CDR3 reads TGTGCCAGCAGCTCCGGACAGGTGGTTAATTCACCCCTCCACTTT.

This chain uses TRBV19 with TRBJ1-5; D is ambiguous. Trimming stripped 0 bases from V and 1 base from J, with 10 bases between. From germline, CDR1 is LNHDA and CDR2 SQIVND (reference sequence). The CDR3 length is 16 residues. The CDR3 region is CASSIETGRSNQPQHF. The CDR3 DNA sequence: TGTGCCAGTAGTATAGAGACGGGTAGGAGCAATCAGCCCCAGCATTTT.

The V call is TRBV19, the J call TRBJ2-7, with D perhaps TRBD1 (6 bases). This CDR3 is built from 13 residues. V was pared by 8 bases and J by 3 bases, with 14 bases between. CDR1 is LNHDA and CDR2 is SQIVND in the germline V gene (reference sequence). The CDR3 coding sequence is TGTGCCAGTTCCAACAGGGAAAGCTACGAGCAGTACTTC. Protein sequence: CASSNRESYEQYF.

This clone appeared once. The rearrangement joins TRBV7-6 to TRBJ2-5; no definite D call. There are 13 residues in the CDR3. Germline lookup yields CDR1 SGHVS and CDR2 FNYEAQ. The V and J ends lost 4 bases and 4 bases respectively, with 10 bases between them. In nucleotides, the CDR3 is TGTGCCAGCAGCTCCTCCCTATCAGAGACCCAGTACTTC. It codes for CASSSSLSETQYF.

This clone was observed a handful of times. CDR3 protein: CASSLDMEGLFF. The DNA of the CDR3 is TGTGCCAGCAGCTTAGACATGGAGGGGCTGTTTTTT. This chain joins TRBV13 and TRBJ2-2; D may be TRBD2 (6 bases). V lost 1 base and J 13 bases, leaving 10 bases between the germline ends. CDR3 size: 12 residues. From germline, CDR1 is PRHDT and CDR2 FYEKMQ (reference sequence).

The chain combines TRBV25-1 with TRBJ1-1; weak D call: TRBD1 (5 bases). V gave up 6 bases and J gave up 5 bases, with 13 bases separating them. Germline loops: CDR1 MGHDK, CDR2 SYGVNS. The length of the CDR3 is 13 residues. CDR3 sequence reads: CASRGPSATEAFF. DNA of the CDR3: TGTGCCAGCAGGGGGCCCTCGGCAACTGAAGCTTTCTTT.

The V gene is TRBV14, the J gene TRBJ2-5; tentative D call: TRBD2 (6 bases). The CDR3 covers 16 residues. Germline V gene data show CDR1 as SGHDN and CDR2 as FVKESK. Trimming removed 4 bases from V and 0 bases from J, with 15 bases in between. The CDR3 DNA reads as TGTGCCAGCAGCCCAAGAGTAGCGGCGAACCAAGAGACCCAGTACTTC. The encoded protein is CASSPRVAANQETQYF.

V and J are TRBV19 and TRBJ1-5; D is uncertain. From germline, CDR1 is LNHDA and CDR2 SQIVND (reference sequence). This CDR3 spans 15 amino acids. V was trimmed by 3 bases and J by 2 bases, leaving 11 bases between them. The CDR3 reads CASSIVGVGNQPQHF. The CDR3 DNA reads as TGTGCCAGTAGTATCGTGGGAGTCGGCAATCAGCCCCAGCATTTT.

The chain is built from TRBV10-3 and TRBJ2-4; D ambiguous. This CDR3 has 13 amino acids. V shed 3 bases and J shed 4 bases, with 7 bases lying between them. CDR1 ENHRY and CDR2 SYGVKD come from the germline V gene. CDR3: CAISETVKNIQYF. CDR3 in DNA: TGTGCCATCAGTGAAACAGTAAAAAACATTCAGTACTTC.

This chain connects TRBV7-9 to TRBJ2-3, with D unclear. The germline V gene has CDR1 SEHNR and CDR2 FQNEAQ (reference sequence). V dropped 1 base and J dropped 0 bases, with 5 bases sitting between them. The CDR3 spans 14 residues. The CDR3 region has the DNA TGTGCCAGCAGCTTAGGCGCCAGCACAGATACGCAGTATTTT. This translates into CASSLGASTDTQYF.